This TCR beta chain was sequenced in a study of cytomegalovirus exposure and HLA in healthy donors. The study's findings and limits: Testing in vitro showed a few CMV-associated chains specific for CMV antigens. Reportedly, diagnosis of cytomegalovirus status by the classifier showed high specificity and sensitivity. Indistinguishability led to the exclusion of some V segments, TRBV6-2 and TRBV6-3 included.

It was with 60 Vbeta and 13 Jbeta primers that the PCR ran. Clones were read by immunoSEQ multiplex PCR, and TCRdb kept only the in-frame ones, dropping some. Among about 150,000 clones listed, over 60% were seen once. V was clipped by 5 bases and J by 7 bases; unmatched bases: 7. The CDR3 spans 14 residues. Germline loops: CDR1 SEHNR, CDR2 FQNEAQ (reference sequence). Comment on this clone: The antigen is undetermined.

Material: PBMCs. The chain recombines TRBV7-9 with TRBJ1-2, with 10 nucleotides matching TRBD1. The sequence was collected from a man aged 35 to 55 in good health and CMV-seropositive. The CDR3 sequence: CASSTDRGDRGYTF. CDR3 DNA sequence: TGTGCCAGCAGCACGGACAGGGGGGATCGTGGCTACACCTTC.